This T cell receptor (beta chain) derives from a study of cytomegalovirus exposure and HLA in healthy donors. A multiplex PCR was run with 60 Vbeta primers and 13 Jbeta primers. Generated by immunoSEQ multiplex PCR, the TCRdb table keeps only in-frame clones and is missing some. The sample shows about 78,000 clones, around 84% of them seen only once. Per germline, CDR1 MNHEY and CDR2 SMNVEV (reference sequence). This CDR3 has 15 amino acids. The J segment lost 14 bases and the V segment lost 2 bases, leaving 14 bases of the junction unmatched. This TCR was recovered from a woman aged 45-65 years in good health and CMV-seronegative. This chain connects TRBV27 to TRBJ2-1; 8 positions match TRBD1. What was sequenced was PBMCs. The CDR3 sequence is CASSLGAGGDMFKFF. DNA of the CDR3: TGTGCCAGCAGTTTAGGGGCAGGGGGCGATATGTTTAAGTTCTTC.